The rows below give T cell receptor beta chains drawn from one sample of a study of OX40 agonist ivuxolimab in advanced cancers. Using immunoSEQ multiplex PCR, the repertoire was profiled, and TCRdb retains in-frame clones only, with some absent. The data hold around 80,000 clones, with more than 70% observed a single time. Sequenced here: CD4+ or CD8+ T cells sorted from blood, sampled in a trial of the OX40 agonist ivuxolimab. The receptors were gathered from an adult with an advanced solid tumor such as melanoma, head and neck, liver or kidney cancer. Both conserved end residues are trimmed from each CDR3.

v_call	j_call	cdr3_aa
TRBV7-9	TRBJ2-1	ASSFGLAVRNEQF
TRBV6-1	TRBJ1-2	ASSESRAEGGGYT
TRBV6-6	TRBJ2-5	ASSYRSGTSGETQY
TRBV28	TRBJ1-1	ASSRELSTEAF
TRBV28	TRBJ1-2	ASSPNRFSGYT
TRBV6-5	TRBJ2-7	ASSVDRGDYEQY
TRBV29-1	TRBJ1-1	SVEAGRNTEAF
TRBV5-1	TRBJ2-3	ASKGLAGTTDTQY
TRBV7-3	TRBJ2-1	ASSLEDRGNEQF
TRBV2	TRBJ1-5	ASSSSRNQPQH
TRBV11-1	TRBJ2-5	ASSLGVETQY
TRBV4-1	TRBJ1-2	ASSQVRRGQGIYGYT
TRBV5-4	TRBJ2-1	ASSLGGRGRNEQF
TRBV6-6	TRBJ2-7	ASGAREYEQY
TRBV19	TRBJ1-4	ASSKGTNNEKLF
TRBV5-6	TRBJ2-7	ASSSRDYLGEQY
TRBV5-6	TRBJ2-7	ASSFSGGPYTTYEQY
TRBV25-1	TRBJ1-2	ASSRLGRADGYT
TRBV11-2	TRBJ2-3	ASNAGQTDTQY
TRBV4-1	TRBJ2-3	ASSQVRRSTDTQY
TRBV5-1	TRBJ2-5	ASSLQSGGRQETQY
TRBV18	TRBJ1-3	ASSIATGTGNTIY
TRBV2	TRBJ2-1	ASSPYSGGGNNEQF
TRBV18	TRBJ1-3	ASSPPSPGWNTIY
TRBV11-2	TRBJ2-2	ASSRPSNTGELF
TRBV5-1	TRBJ2-1	ASSSGQGQLFYNEQF
TRBV28	TRBJ1-1	ASSYAIPAGQGYTEAF
TRBV18	TRBJ1-2	ASSPSSGGAGFYGYT
TRBV29-1	TRBJ1-1	SVGITRNTEAF
TRBV7-2	TRBJ1-6	ASSLGTGMNSPLH
TRBV7-2	TRBJ1-3	ASSEQGGSGNTIY
TRBV9	TRBJ2-3	ASSAGDRVLDTQY
TRBV7-9	TRBJ1-1	ASSLAASGEAF
TRBV5-1	TRBJ2-6	ASSTMGQTTFAANVLT
TRBV18	TRBJ1-4	ASSPIPGTSGNEKLF
TRBV11-3	TRBJ2-7	ASSSESSYEQY
TRBV18	TRBJ1-3	ASSPTRLGWDSGNTIY
TRBV2	TRBJ1-5	ASSFSGNQPQH
TRBV30	TRBJ1-2	AWISDRGRRYT
TRBV20-1	TRBJ2-5	SALNKETQY